Here is one TCR beta chain with its context. The target antigen is unknown. The data were taken from a study of OX40 agonist ivuxolimab in advanced cancers. As for the study in general: The study gave patients intravenous ivuxolimab at 0.01 to 10 mg/kg every 2 weeks.

Whole-study results and caveats: At 0.1 to 3.0 mg/kg and by week 6, CD4+ and CD8+ T cells in the blood had expanded clonally. Some nonresponders also had low normalized T-cell clonal expansion.

Libraries were prepared by immunoSEQ multiplex PCR; TCRdb keeps only in-frame clonotypes and omits some of them. Of around 63,000 clones listed, approximately 91% are singletons. The germline V gene encodes CDR1 GTSNPN and CDR2 SVGIG (reference sequence). CDR3 length: 14 residues. V shed 0 bases and J shed 4 bases, with 7 bases lying between them. This sequence was found in an adult with an advanced solid tumor such as melanoma, head and neck, liver or kidney cancer. V and J are TRBV30 and TRBJ1-6, with D tentatively TRBD1 (5 bases). Sequencing was performed on CD4+ or CD8+ T cells sorted from blood, taken in a trial of the OX40 agonist ivuxolimab. DNA for the CDR3: TGTGCCTGGAGTGTACGACAGTATAATTCACCCCTCCACTTT. As protein: CAWSVRQYNSPLHF.